Shown below are 5 T cell receptor beta chains from a single sample sequenced in a study of blood T cell repertoires in COVID-19. Data came from immunoSEQ multiplex PCR; TCRdb stores just in-frame clones and leaves some out. Of 350,000 to 450,000 clones in the sample, roughly 92% were seen once. Sequenced material: PBMCs or T cells enriched from blood (not recorded which). The receptors were sampled from a woman aged 40-49 years who had been exposed to COVID-19.

The chain is built from TRBV25-1 and TRBJ1-1, with unresolved D. V lost 6 bases, J lost 11 bases, and 25 bases lay in between. Germline-derived CDR1 and CDR2 are MGHDK and SYGVNS. The CDR3 is 15 residues long. In DNA form, the CDR3 reads TGTGCCAGCAGGGGTGGAATAGGCGCCGGGATTAGGGCTTTCTTT. The encoded protein is CASRGGIGAGIRAFF.

V usage is TRBV19 and J usage is TRBJ1-5, with unresolved D. This CDR3 spans 13 amino acids. CDR1 and CDR2 (germline): LNHDA, SQIVND (reference sequence). V was trimmed by 5 bases and J by 3 bases, leaving 8 bases between them. Here the CDR3 reads CASSAAPNQPQHF. The CDR3 DNA reads TGTGCCAGTAGTGCCGCGCCCAATCAGCCCCAGCATTTT.

V usage is TRBV7-3 and J usage is TRBJ2-7; tentative D call: TRBD1 (5 bases). CDR1 and CDR2 from the germline V gene are SGHTA and FQGTGA. The CDR3 length is 15 residues. Trimming took 5 bases from V and 0 from J, leaving 14 bases between them. As DNA, the CDR3 is TGTGCCAGCAGCACAAAGAGGCAGGGCTCCTACGAGCAGTACTTC. Protein product: CASSTKRQGSYEQYF.

The rearrangement uses TRBV5-6 and TRBJ1-6, with D unresolved. CDR1 is SGHDT, CDR2 YYEEEE, per germline. Deletions cut 4 bases from V and 7 bases from J, with 9 bases between. The CDR3 runs 13 residues. The CDR3 coding sequence is TGTGCCAGCAGCCCTGGGCACAATTCACCCCTCCACTTT. As protein: CASSPGHNSPLHF.

The CDR3 nucleotides read TGTGCCAGCAGCGTAGGGGTAGCGGGAGGGGTTGAGCAGTTCTTC. Translation: CASSVGVAGGVEQFF. The chain combines TRBV9 with TRBJ2-1; TRBD2 matches 11 bases. The V segment lost 0 bases and the J segment 9 bases; nucleotides outside the gene matches: 5. This CDR3 contains 15 residues. Germline-derived CDR1 and CDR2 are SGDLS and YYNGEE. Full variable domain (missing parts from reference TRBV9 and TRBJ2-1): DSGVTQTPKHLITATGQRVTLRCSPRSGDLSVYWYQQSLDQGLQFLIQYYNGEERAKGNILERFSAQQFPDLHSELNLSSLELGDSALYFCASSVGVAGGVEQFFGPGTRLTVL.